The clone carrying this TCR beta chain was seen just once. This sample stems from a study of blood T cell repertoires in COVID-19. The wider study: PBMCs, B-cell-depleted T cells, or T cells were the source of the cDNA or gDNA that made up the material.

Using immunoSEQ multiplex PCR, the repertoire was profiled, and TCRdb retains in-frame clones only, with some absent. The top ten clones hold under 3% of a sample with 80,000 to 100,000 clones, about 90% of them seen once. Germline CDR1 and CDR2: LGHNA and YNFKEQ. The CDR3 is 16 amino acids. Unmatched junction bases numbered 13, after V lost 5 bases and J lost 5 bases. This sequence joins TRBV4-2 and TRBJ2-5; TRBD1 matches 8 bases. This TCR derives from a woman aged 45-65 years with active or convalescent COVID-19. What was sequenced was peripheral blood. DNA for the CDR3: TGTGCCAGCAGCTCCCGCCCGGACAGGGCGCGGGAGACCCAGTACTTC. Protein sequence: CASSSRPDRARETQYF.